This TCR beta chain was recovered during a study of blood T cell repertoires in COVID-19. Profiling relied on immunoSEQ multiplex PCR, and the TCRdb table lists in-frame clones only, not all of them. The repertoire holds more than 55,000 clones, 90% to 95% seen once, with approximately 4.6% in the top ten. This CDR3 has 13 residues. J gave up 2 bases and V 6 bases, and 1 base lay outside the gene matches. CDR1 is MDHEN and CDR2 is SYDVKM in the germline V gene. Material for sequencing was peripheral blood. The TCR originated in a man aged 45 to 65 with active COVID-19. The rearrangement joins TRBV28 to TRBJ2-7, with 10 bases that match TRBD2. CDR3 sequence (DNA): TGTGCCAGCAGAGGACTAGCGGCCTACGAGCAGTACTTC. Translating it yields CASRGLAAYEQYF.